The rows below give T cell receptor beta chains drawn from one sample of a study of low-dose radiotherapy and immunotherapy resistance in tumors. Using its own MiXCR run on the reads, TCRdb lists one record per CDR3 protein. The sample shows roughly 100,000 distinct CDR3 sequences, around 20% of them seen only once. Sequenced here: PBMCs, sampled after low-dose radiotherapy plus immunotherapy. Receptors were obtained from a male donor with prostate cancer. Both conserved end residues are part of each CDR3. Each record gives: CDR3 DNA, CDR3 protein, clone size, V gene, J gene, D gene. A D gene is named only where the DNA matches it firmly. Part of the rows lack a size; the others show once, few, many or a class for expanded clones.

cdr3_nt: TGTGCCAGCAGTTTCACTCAATGGGAACAGGGGAGAGATACGCAGTATTTT; cdr3_aa: CASSFTQWEQGRDTQYF; clone_size: many; v_call: TRBV28; j_call: TRBJ2-3; d_call: TRBD1
cdr3_nt: TGCAGTGCTCCCCAACCCGGCCCCGCGGAGACCCAGTACTTC; cdr3_aa: CSAPQPGPAETQYF; clone_size: -; v_call: TRBV20-1; j_call: TRBJ2-5; d_call: -
cdr3_nt: TGTGCCAGCAGCTTACTAACGACAGGCCTGAACACTGAAGCTTTCTTT; cdr3_aa: CASSLLTTGLNTEAFF; clone_size: many; v_call: TRBV5-6; j_call: TRBJ1-1; d_call: -
cdr3_nt: TGTGCCAGCAGTTATGGGGGAGCTTACTCTGGAAACACCATATATTTT; cdr3_aa: CASSYGGAYSGNTIYF; clone_size: many; v_call: TRBV6-6; j_call: TRBJ1-3; d_call: -
cdr3_nt: TGTGCCAGCAGTTTATTGGCAGGGGGAGGGAACGAGCAGTACTTC; cdr3_aa: CASSLLAGGGNEQYF; clone_size: many; v_call: TRBV12-3/TRBV12-4; j_call: TRBJ2-7; d_call: -
cdr3_nt: TGTGCCAGCAGTTCCGGGGCCACAGATACGCAGTATTTT; cdr3_aa: CASSSGATDTQYF; clone_size: many; v_call: TRBV28; j_call: TRBJ2-3; d_call: -
cdr3_nt: TGCAGTGCTAGACCACCCGGGACTACCCCCTGGGAGCAGTACTTC; cdr3_aa: CSARPPGTTPWEQYF; clone_size: many; v_call: TRBV20-1; j_call: TRBJ2-7; d_call: TRBD2
cdr3_nt: TGTGCCAGCAAAGTGTTAGGGACTAGCGGAACCCAGTACTTC; cdr3_aa: CASKVLGTSGTQYF; clone_size: many; v_call: TRBV5-4; j_call: TRBJ2-5; d_call: TRBD2
cdr3_nt: TGTGCCAGCAGTGAAGCGCTTGTCAGGGTAGAGACCCAGTACTTC; cdr3_aa: CASSEALVRVETQYF; clone_size: many; v_call: TRBV2; j_call: TRBJ2-5; d_call: -
cdr3_nt: TGTGCCAGCAGCTTAAACTCTGGGGCCAACGTCCTGACTTTC; cdr3_aa: CASSLNSGANVLTF; clone_size: many; v_call: TRBV7-3; j_call: TRBJ2-6; d_call: -
cdr3_nt: TGCGCCAGCAGCCAAGTGGGGGACAGGTCCCACGAGCAGTACTTC; cdr3_aa: CASSQVGDRSHEQYF; clone_size: once; v_call: TRBV4-3; j_call: TRBJ2-7; d_call: TRBD1
cdr3_nt: TGTGCCCGGGGGATGCCCACCGGGGAGCTGTTTTTT; cdr3_aa: CARGMPTGELFF; clone_size: many; v_call: TRBV6-1; j_call: TRBJ2-2; d_call: -
cdr3_nt: TGTGCCAGCAGCTCCACTAGCGGGGGGTCCACAGATACGCAGTATTTT; cdr3_aa: CASSSTSGGSTDTQYF; clone_size: many; v_call: TRBV7-3; j_call: TRBJ2-3; d_call: TRBD2
cdr3_nt: TGTGCCAGCAGGCTTGCCGGGGGCGGTGGGGAGACCCAGTACTTC; cdr3_aa: CASRLAGGGGETQYF; clone_size: many; v_call: TRBV7-2; j_call: TRBJ2-5; d_call: -
cdr3_nt: TGTGCCAGCAGCCCCCCGGCGGGGGGTACTGAAGCTTTCTTT; cdr3_aa: CASSPPAGGTEAFF; clone_size: many; v_call: TRBV7-2; j_call: TRBJ1-1; d_call: -
cdr3_nt: TGTGCCAGCAGGGGGTCTCGGGGTATCGAGACCCAGTACTTC; cdr3_aa: CASRGSRGIETQYF; clone_size: many; v_call: TRBV2; j_call: TRBJ2-5; d_call: -
cdr3_nt: TGCGCCAGCAGCTTCGGGACAGGGAATGAAAAACTGTTTTTT; cdr3_aa: CASSFGTGNEKLFF; clone_size: many; v_call: TRBV5-1; j_call: TRBJ1-4; d_call: TRBD1
cdr3_nt: TGTGCCAGCAGCCAAGGGACATTATACGAGCAGTACTTC; cdr3_aa: CASSQGTLYEQYF; clone_size: many; v_call: TRBV5-6; j_call: TRBJ2-7; d_call: -
cdr3_nt: TGCAGCGTGGCAGGGGTTCCGAGCTCCTACGAGCAGTACTTC; cdr3_aa: CSVAGVPSSYEQYF; clone_size: many; v_call: TRBV29-1; j_call: TRBJ2-7; d_call: -
cdr3_nt: TGCAGTGCTAGAAGAGGTTCTAGGAAATACGAGCAGTACTTC; cdr3_aa: CSARRGSRKYEQYF; clone_size: many; v_call: TRBV20-1; j_call: TRBJ2-7; d_call: -
cdr3_nt: TGCGCCAGCAGCTTGTACCCCCTGAGGACCCTAAATGAAAAACTGTTTTTT; cdr3_aa: CASSLYPLRTLNEKLFF; clone_size: many; v_call: TRBV5-1; j_call: TRBJ1-4; d_call: -
cdr3_nt: TGTGCCAGCAGTCCACAGGGTGGTGTTTACGAGCAGTACTTC; cdr3_aa: CASSPQGGVYEQYF; clone_size: many; v_call: TRBV6-1; j_call: TRBJ2-7; d_call: -
cdr3_nt: TGTGCCAGCAGTCCCCGGGTAGCGGGGGTTGACGGGGAGCTGTTTTTT; cdr3_aa: CASSPRVAGVDGELFF; clone_size: many; v_call: TRBV27; j_call: TRBJ2-2; d_call: TRBD2
cdr3_nt: TGTGCCAGCAGTAGGGACTGGTTGGGCCCCCAGGGAGATACGCAGTATTTT; cdr3_aa: CASSRDWLGPQGDTQYF; clone_size: -; v_call: TRBV6-2/TRBV6-3; j_call: TRBJ2-3; d_call: -
cdr3_nt: TGTGCCAGCAGTGAACAGGCCCCCGATACGCAGTATTTT; cdr3_aa: CASSEQAPDTQYF; clone_size: many; v_call: TRBV27; j_call: TRBJ2-3; d_call: -
cdr3_nt: TGTGCCAGCAGCCAAGGGACGGGACTACCATACGAGCAGTACTTC; cdr3_aa: CASSQGTGLPYEQYF; clone_size: many; v_call: TRBV3-1; j_call: TRBJ2-7; d_call: TRBD2
cdr3_nt: -; cdr3_aa: CASRSAGAPNTGELFFF; clone_size: -; v_call: TRBV7-6; j_call: TRBJ2-2; d_call: -
cdr3_nt: TGTGCCAGCAGTGACGGCGGGGGGGTCGGTGAGCAGTTCTTC; cdr3_aa: CASSDGGGVGEQFF; clone_size: -; v_call: TRBV6-2/TRBV6-3; j_call: TRBJ2-1; d_call: TRBD2
cdr3_nt: TGTGCCAGCAGCCAAGAGGGACTAGCGGGGCAGGAGACCCAGTACTTC; cdr3_aa: CASSQEGLAGQETQYF; clone_size: many; v_call: TRBV4-2; j_call: TRBJ2-5; d_call: TRBD2
cdr3_nt: TGTGCCAGCAGTGAACCGGGGTTTAACAATGAGCAGTTCTTC; cdr3_aa: CASSEPGFNNEQFF; clone_size: medium-sized; v_call: TRBV6-2/TRBV6-3; j_call: TRBJ2-1; d_call: -
cdr3_nt: TGTGCCAGCCCGCTGGGGCTGGGTCCTAGCGGGGGTAGCAATGAGCAGTTCTTC; cdr3_aa: CASPLGLGPSGGSNEQFF; clone_size: many; v_call: TRBV5-8; j_call: TRBJ2-1; d_call: TRBD2
cdr3_nt: TGCGCCAGCAGCCGCGACAGGGCTGAAGCTTTCTTT; cdr3_aa: CASSRDRAEAFF; clone_size: -; v_call: TRBV5-1; j_call: TRBJ1-1; d_call: TRBD1
cdr3_nt: TGCGCCAGCAGCCAACCCGGTCCGAGGGAGCAGTACTTC; cdr3_aa: CASSQPGPREQYF; clone_size: many; v_call: TRBV4-1; j_call: TRBJ2-7; d_call: -
cdr3_nt: TGTGCCAGCCTTACAGGGGGCCCGGACAATGAGCAGTTCTTC; cdr3_aa: CASLTGGPDNEQFF; clone_size: -; v_call: TRBV6-2/TRBV6-3; j_call: TRBJ2-1; d_call: TRBD1
cdr3_nt: TGTGCCAGCAGTTGGATCACCGGGGAGCTGTTTTTT; cdr3_aa: CASSWITGELFF; clone_size: many; v_call: TRBV12-3/TRBV12-4; j_call: TRBJ2-2; d_call: -
cdr3_nt: TGTGCCAGCAGTACCTGGACTAGCGGTCTCGGCGAGCAGTACTTC; cdr3_aa: CASSTWTSGLGEQYF; clone_size: -; v_call: TRBV6-2/TRBV6-3; j_call: TRBJ2-7; d_call: TRBD2
cdr3_nt: TGTGCCATCAGCCTGCAGGACAGGGCCAGCACAGATACGCAGTATTTT; cdr3_aa: CAISLQDRASTDTQYF; clone_size: many; v_call: TRBV10-3; j_call: TRBJ2-3; d_call: TRBD1
cdr3_nt: TGTGCCAGCAGCTTAGGGGGGACAGGGTTTTTCACTGAAGCTTTCTTT; cdr3_aa: CASSLGGTGFFTEAFF; clone_size: many; v_call: TRBV7-9; j_call: TRBJ1-1; d_call: TRBD1
cdr3_nt: TGTGCCAGCTGGGGGGGCACTGAAGCTTTCTTT; cdr3_aa: CASWGGTEAFF; clone_size: many; v_call: TRBV13; j_call: TRBJ1-1; d_call: -
cdr3_nt: TGCGCCAGCAGCCGACAACTAGCGGGGTATTACGAGCAGTACTTC; cdr3_aa: CASSRQLAGYYEQYF; clone_size: many; v_call: TRBV4-1; j_call: TRBJ2-7; d_call: TRBD2
cdr3_nt: TGCAGTGCTAGGGCCCACTGGGGGGCCTTGACGGGCACAGATACGCAGTATTTT; cdr3_aa: CSARAHWGALTGTDTQYF; clone_size: many; v_call: TRBV20-1; j_call: TRBJ2-3; d_call: -
cdr3_nt: TGTGCCAGCAGTGTATCAGGGAGGACCTCTGGAAACACCATATATTTT; cdr3_aa: CASSVSGRTSGNTIYF; clone_size: few; v_call: TRBV12-3/TRBV12-4; j_call: TRBJ1-3; d_call: -
cdr3_nt: TGTGCCAGCAGCCATCCCGGCGGGGGGGCTTACGAGCAGTACTTC; cdr3_aa: CASSHPGGGAYEQYF; clone_size: many; v_call: TRBV3-1; j_call: TRBJ2-7; d_call: TRBD2
cdr3_nt: TGTGCCAGCAGTGAAGAAAGGGCAGGGGGAAGCACAGATACGCAGTATTTT; cdr3_aa: CASSEERAGGSTDTQYF; clone_size: few; v_call: TRBV2; j_call: TRBJ2-3; d_call: TRBD1
cdr3_nt: TGCGCCAGCAGCTTGTTGGGGTGGAACACTGAAGCTTTCTTT; cdr3_aa: CASSLLGWNTEAFF; clone_size: -; v_call: TRBV5-1; j_call: TRBJ1-1; d_call: -
cdr3_nt: TGTGCCAGCACCGGAGGACGGCAAGAGACCCAGTACTTC; cdr3_aa: CASTGGRQETQYF; clone_size: many; v_call: TRBV4-2; j_call: TRBJ2-5; d_call: -
cdr3_nt: TGTGCCAGCAGTTCAGGGGGACGGACCAGCTCCTATAATTCACCCCTCCACTTT; cdr3_aa: CASSSGGRTSSYNSPLHF; clone_size: -; v_call: TRBV2; j_call: TRBJ1-6; d_call: TRBD1
cdr3_nt: TGTGCCAGCAGCTGGGGTGATAGCAATCAGCCCCAGCATTTT; cdr3_aa: CASSWGDSNQPQHF; clone_size: -; v_call: TRBV7-2; j_call: TRBJ1-5; d_call: -
cdr3_nt: TGTGCCGGCGGCGGAAACTATGGCTACACCTTC; cdr3_aa: CAGGGNYGYTF; clone_size: many; v_call: TRBV6-6; j_call: TRBJ1-2; d_call: -
cdr3_nt: TGTGCCAGCAGTTTAGATCCCGTCCAGCCCCAGCATTTT; cdr3_aa: CASSLDPVQPQHF; clone_size: -; v_call: TRBV12-3/TRBV12-4; j_call: TRBJ1-5; d_call: -
cdr3_nt: TGCGCCAGCAGCCCGGAGGGACATCTGAGCTCCTACAATGAGCAGTTCTTC; cdr3_aa: CASSPEGHLSSYNEQFF; clone_size: many; v_call: TRBV5-1; j_call: TRBJ2-1; d_call: -
cdr3_nt: TGCGCCAGCAGACCCCTTGCGGGGATAGTCTACGAGCAGTACTTC; cdr3_aa: CASRPLAGIVYEQYF; clone_size: many; v_call: TRBV5-1; j_call: TRBJ2-7; d_call: -
cdr3_nt: TGTGCCAGCACCCGGGACAGGCGACGCTCTGGAAACACCATATATTTT; cdr3_aa: CASTRDRRRSGNTIYF; clone_size: many; v_call: TRBV25-1; j_call: TRBJ1-3; d_call: TRBD1
cdr3_nt: TGCGCCAGCAGCACAGGGACAGGGGGCACTGAAGCTTTCTTT; cdr3_aa: CASSTGTGGTEAFF; clone_size: many; v_call: TRBV5-1; j_call: TRBJ1-1; d_call: TRBD1
cdr3_nt: TGTGCCAGTAGTACCATCCAGGGGGCTGAAGAGCAGTACTTC; cdr3_aa: CASSTIQGAEEQYF; clone_size: many; v_call: TRBV19; j_call: TRBJ2-7; d_call: TRBD1
cdr3_nt: TGTGCCAGCAGTGAAGCTTCGCAGTCGTACACAGATACGCAGTATTTT; cdr3_aa: CASSEASQSYTDTQYF; clone_size: many; v_call: TRBV2; j_call: TRBJ2-3; d_call: -
cdr3_nt: TGTGCCAGCAGCCCGGCGGCTAGTGAGACCCAGACCCAGTACTTC; cdr3_aa: CASSPAASETQTQYF; clone_size: many; v_call: TRBV5-4; j_call: TRBJ2-5; d_call: -
cdr3_nt: TGTGCCAGCAGTTTTTTCCAGCCACTCCAAGAGACCCAGTACTTC; cdr3_aa: CASSFFQPLQETQYF; clone_size: -; v_call: TRBV27; j_call: TRBJ2-5; d_call: -
cdr3_nt: TGCAGCGTTGAGAGGGGAGACTACACGCTCACAGATACGCAGTATTTT; cdr3_aa: CSVERGDYTLTDTQYF; clone_size: few; v_call: TRBV29-1; j_call: TRBJ2-3; d_call: -
cdr3_nt: TGTGCCAGCAGGGGACAGGGGGCAGCTGGAAACACCATATATTTT; cdr3_aa: CASRGQGAAGNTIYF; clone_size: many; v_call: TRBV12-3/TRBV12-4; j_call: TRBJ1-3; d_call: TRBD1